This T cell receptor beta chain was sequenced during a study of blood T cell repertoires in COVID-19. As for the study in general: The study drew acute and convalescent COVID-19 samples from the United States, Italy and Spain. The analysed material was cDNA or gDNA that came from T cells, B-cell-depleted T cells, or PBMCs.

TCRdb's copy holds only in-frame clones and misses some; the assay was immunoSEQ multiplex PCR. The table includes around 60,000 clones, 84% detected once. The Seattle patients joined while their infection was active and were tracked longitudinally afterward. Per the germline V gene, CDR1 is MNHEY and CDR2 is SVGAGI. The germline V and J ends were trimmed by 7 bases and 2 bases, with 11 bases remaining between them. CDR3 length equals 13 residues. V usage is TRBV6-5 and J usage is TRBJ1-2; TRBD1 is a possible D gene (6 bases). The receptor comes from a man aged 55 to 70 with COVID-19, enrolled during active disease. Sample: peripheral blood. For the CDR3, the DNA is TGTGCCAGCACCGTGGACAGAAACTATGGCTACACCTTC. Translation: CASTVDRNYGYTF.